This T cell receptor (beta chain) came from a study of cytomegalovirus exposure and HLA in healthy donors. As for the study in general: The roughly 110 validation repertoires were reported in a later analysis to have been generated on the same platform as the approximately 700 first-cohort repertoires. General observations from the study: The authors listed 150 to 200 TCR beta chains as cytomegalovirus-associated. Among the CMV-associated chains, three were confirmed in vitro as specific for CMV antigens. Whilst most TCR sequences proved rare, a subset of public TCRs occurred across many donors.

Some clones are missing from TCRdb's copy, which holds only in-frame ones; the method was immunoSEQ multiplex PCR. The sample includes tens of thousands of clones, approximately 85% of them seen just once. For this clone: Its antigen is as yet unknown.

This CDR3 comprises 14 residues. Germline trimming cut 6 bases from V and 7 bases from J; bases unmatched to any gene: 4. In germline, CDR1 is MNHEY, CDR2 SVGAGI. The chain links TRBV6-5 to TRBJ2-2, with 11 positions matching TRBD2. The clonotype was recovered from a woman aged 25 to 39 in good health and CMV-seronegative. Input material: PBMCs. The DNA of the CDR3 is TGTGCCAGCAGACAACTAGCGGGGGACGGGGAGCTGTTTTTT. This encodes CASRQLAGDGELFF.